This is a list of T cell receptor beta chains from one sample in a study of graft-versus-host responses after intestinal transplantation. Using immunoSEQ multiplex PCR, the repertoire was profiled, and TCRdb retains in-frame clones only, with some absent. The sample has around 12,000 clones; roughly 93% are singletons. This material consisted of PBMCs, taken about 1,000 days after intestinal transplantation. The receptors were sampled from a human patient who received an intestinal transplant, so some T cells may come from the graft donor. Each CDR3 is given without its conserved first and last residue. The D gene is left open where the match is weak.

TRBD1 | 14 | TRBV9 | ASSVTGQGVTDTQY
NA | 9 | TRBV7-2 | ASSLGIEAF
NA | 8 | TRBV7-6 | ASKGYEQY
NA | 12 | TRBV5-8 | ASSTEPSQETQY
TRBD2 | 13 | TRBV18 | ASSPLTSGVDEQF
NA | 11 | TRBV7-8 | ASSLADNQPQH
TRBD1 | 12 | TRBV7-9 | ASSSGQGQETQY
NA | 11 | TRBV4-1 | ASSQDFREKLF
TRBD1 | 12 | TRBV6-6 | ASSWGQGDTEAF
NA | 12 | TRBV15 | ATSRRPGDYGYT
NA | 12 | TRBV19 | ASSIPGITGGYT
NA | 11 | TRBV19 | ASTSLSSGTQY
NA | 11 | TRBV9 | ASSATLAAEQF
NA | 11 | TRBV13 | ASSLGGAGELF
TRBD2 | 13 | TRBV13 | ASTPGSGGIGTQY
NA | 11 | TRBV10-1 | ASSTDRTGGYT
TRBD1 | 12 | TRBV18 | ASSPAGGYYGYT
NA | 12 | TRBV7-9 | ASSLPGAYEKLF
NA | 16 | TRBV5-6 | ASSRDSAATIRSYEQY
TRBD1 | 11 | TRBV6-6 | ASGAIQGAGYT
TRBD1 | 11 | TRBV7-6 | ASSQTGGGGYT
TRBD1 | 12 | TRBV27 | ASSQRTGSEKLF
NA | 12 | TRBV6-5 | ASIGAGASYEQY
NA | 12 | TRBV27 | ASSEPGTNTEAF
NA | 11 | TRBV7-9 | ASSLAGVETQY
NA | 12 | TRBV10-3 | AARQGGRFTEAF
NA | 12 | TRBV18 | ASSPPVPNYGYT
NA | 11 | TRBV7-3 | ASSLSGPETQY
TRBD2 | 13 | TRBV6-5 | ASSYLAGGNYEQY
NA | 13 | TRBV5-1 | ASSLEGGDTGELF
NA | 12 | TRBV5-4 | ASSLGRRDTEAF